The rows below give T cell receptor beta chains drawn from one sample of a study of shared clonotypes between healthy human individuals. Clones were sequenced by immunoSEQ multiplex PCR, and TCRdb holds only the in-frame ones, with some missing. This sample has about 600,000 clones; almost 97% occur once, and the top ten carry about 0.057%. The sequenced material came from naive CD4+ T cells sorted from blood. Source of these receptors: a woman younger than 45 in good health. The CDR3 runs from the conserved cysteine through the conserved F or W. Fields, in order: D gene, V gene, CDR3 protein. A D gene is named only where the DNA matches it firmly.

d_gene: TRBD2
v_gene: TRBV4-2
CDR3aa: CASSPKGIAGEYEQYF

d_gene: NA
v_gene: TRBV27
CDR3aa: CASSWGQGPPYNSPLHF

d_gene: NA
v_gene: TRBV27
CDR3aa: CASSTRGQKNLNTEAFF

d_gene: NA
v_gene: TRBV11-2
CDR3aa: CASSRDYQETQYF

d_gene: TRBD2
v_gene: TRBV30
CDR3aa: CAWSVPQQREDCYNEQFF

d_gene: NA
v_gene: TRBV5-1
CDR3aa: CASSLGDLATEAFF

d_gene: TRBD1
v_gene: TRBV6-1
CDR3aa: CASSTSWGQLYGYTF

d_gene: TRBD1
v_gene: TRBV28
CDR3aa: CASTSGQGSTEAFF

d_gene: TRBD1
v_gene: TRBV28
CDR3aa: CASSYKQGAGQPQHF

d_gene: TRBD1
v_gene: TRBV6-6
CDR3aa: CASSYETGGQNIQYF

d_gene: NA
v_gene: TRBV29-1
CDR3aa: CSVGIQGNYGYTF

d_gene: NA
v_gene: TRBV7-8
CDR3aa: CASSLGGLAKNIQYF

d_gene: NA
v_gene: TRBV5-1
CDR3aa: CASSLDNFYGYTF

d_gene: TRBD2
v_gene: TRBV19
CDR3aa: CASGMAGDEQYF

d_gene: NA
v_gene: TRBV19
CDR3aa: CASSVRGRTDTQYF

d_gene: NA
v_gene: TRBV28
CDR3aa: CATQTENYGYTF

d_gene: NA
v_gene: TRBV19
CDR3aa: CASSIGQANTGELFF

d_gene: NA
v_gene: TRBV6-5
CDR3aa: CASRGVKTQYF

d_gene: NA
v_gene: TRBV28
CDR3aa: CASSLVGYEQYF

d_gene: TRBD1
v_gene: TRBV7-9
CDR3aa: CASSGDWTGAVEQYF

d_gene: TRBD1
v_gene: TRBV9
CDR3aa: CASSPFPGQGKNIQYF

d_gene: TRBD1
v_gene: TRBV11-2
CDR3aa: CASTYSWTGINYEQYF

d_gene: TRBD1
v_gene: TRBV13
CDR3aa: CASSPSTWDRETNTDTQYF

d_gene: NA
v_gene: TRBV28
CDR3aa: CASRPQKHQPQHF

d_gene: NA
v_gene: TRBV28
CDR3aa: CASSLLEVGKHEQFF

d_gene: NA
v_gene: TRBV4-2
CDR3aa: CASSQENNTPRRNGYTF

d_gene: NA
v_gene: TRBV18
CDR3aa: CASSPQRSSSYNEQFF

d_gene: TRBD1
v_gene: TRBV7-2
CDR3aa: CASSPQGAGQPQHF

d_gene: NA
v_gene: TRBV10-3
CDR3aa: CAISESGSQNLDTQYF

d_gene: NA
v_gene: TRBV28
CDR3aa: CASSSLGGGGIYNEQFF

d_gene: TRBD1
v_gene: TRBV18
CDR3aa: CASSPGTGSYEQYF

d_gene: TRBD1
v_gene: TRBV5-1
CDR3aa: CASSFGTGGPDTQYF

d_gene: NA
v_gene: TRBV11-2
CDR3aa: CASSFRRDTQYF

d_gene: NA
v_gene: TRBV10-1
CDR3aa: CASSAPGTTDTQYF

d_gene: NA
v_gene: TRBV10-1
CDR3aa: CASSEWGTPVGNTIYF

d_gene: TRBD1
v_gene: TRBV2
CDR3aa: CASSPAGTGREAFF

d_gene: NA
v_gene: TRBV11-2
CDR3aa: CAWGNEQFF

d_gene: NA
v_gene: TRBV5-4
CDR3aa: CASRKGPAAGETQYF

d_gene: NA
v_gene: TRBV11-1
CDR3aa: CASSLVRSYEQYF

d_gene: NA
v_gene: TRBV5-1
CDR3aa: CASSLEGQGEKLFF

d_gene: TRBD1
v_gene: TRBV5-1
CDR3aa: CASSLDRGLSEQYF

d_gene: TRBD2
v_gene: TRBV7-9
CDR3aa: CATQGLAGSYEQYF

d_gene: NA
v_gene: TRBV15
CDR3aa: CATSRENRLTRGAGELFF

d_gene: NA
v_gene: TRBV11-2
CDR3aa: CASSSPWTNTDTQYF

d_gene: NA
v_gene: TRBV7-2
CDR3aa: CASSSDTNEQFF

d_gene: NA
v_gene: TRBV5-1
CDR3aa: CASSLTGPTDTQYF

d_gene: NA
v_gene: TRBV19
CDR3aa: CASSMLKGVKNTEAFF

d_gene: NA
v_gene: TRBV2
CDR3aa: CASSWFGREDGYTF

d_gene: TRBD2
v_gene: TRBV7-9
CDR3aa: CASSLIGREGPLYEQFF

d_gene: NA
v_gene: TRBV15
CDR3aa: CATSRDQYYEQYF

d_gene: NA
v_gene: TRBV6-1
CDR3aa: CASGSGGATNTEAFF

d_gene: NA
v_gene: TRBV7-2
CDR3aa: CASSLTGLRGSPQHF

d_gene: TRBD1
v_gene: TRBV5-4
CDR3aa: CASSRRTGEKDEQYF

d_gene: NA
v_gene: TRBV9
CDR3aa: CASSPTGGGQTQYF

d_gene: NA
v_gene: TRBV7-2
CDR3aa: CASSLVGRRAGMNEQFF

d_gene: NA
v_gene: TRBV6-5
CDR3aa: CASSPGGKETQYF